One sample yielded the 10 T cell receptor beta chains listed below, sequenced in a study of T cell responses to AZD1222 COVID-19 vaccine. TCRdb's copy holds only in-frame clones and misses some; the assay was immunoSEQ multiplex PCR. The sample has roughly 110,000 clones, around nine tenths seen once. The starting material was peripheral blood, obtained on day 0 of AZD1222 vaccination. Source of these receptors: an adult in good health.

This chain connects TRBV5-1 to TRBJ2-7; D might be TRBD1 (5 bases). The germline V and J ends were trimmed by 1 base and 3 bases, with 17 bases remaining between them. This CDR3 is built from 16 residues. CDR1 SGHRS and CDR2 YFSETQ come from the germline V gene. In DNA, the CDR3 is TGCGCCAGCAGCTTGAATTCAGGGCCTGGTATCTACGAGCAGTACTTC. Translation gives CASSLNSGPGIYEQYF.

The chain joins TRBV12-3 or TRBV12-4 to TRBJ2-1; D ambiguous. V lost 7 bases to trimming and J lost 10 bases, with 17 bases between them. The CDR3 has 13 amino acids. CDR3 nucleotides: TGTGCCAGCAACCGTTACAGTCTTCGGGAGCAGTTCTTC. This codes for CASNRYSLREQFF.

This rearrangement joins TRBV6-5 to TRBJ1-2; possibly TRBD1 for D (5 bases). The ends were cut back, 6 bases at V and 6 bases at J, with 17 bases in the middle. Germline lookup yields CDR1 MNHEY and CDR2 SVGAGI. This CDR3 is built from 14 residues. CDR3 sequence (DNA): TGTGCCAGCAGCCGCCTGCAGGGACGGGATGGCTACACCTTC. Its protein product is CASSRLQGRDGYTF.

The chain employs TRBV14 and TRBJ2-5; TRBD1 is a possible D gene (7 bases). CDR1 is SGHDN, CDR2 FVKESK, per germline. The CDR3 consists of 12 residues. The ends were cut back, 7 bases at V and 4 bases at J, with 10 bases in the middle. The CDR3 region has the DNA TGTGCCAGCAACAGGGGAGGAGAGACCCAGTACTTC. Translating it yields CASNRGGETQYF.

The rearrangement links TRBV5-1 to TRBJ1-4; a possible D gene is TRBD1 (5 bases). The V gene's germline CDR1 is SGHRS and CDR2 YFSETQ. V was clipped by 0 bases and J by 7 bases, with 13 bases between them. CDR3 size: 15 residues. CDR3 bases: TGCGCCAGCAGCTTGGCGGCAGGGCTGGGTGAAAAACTGTTTTTT. Residues: CASSLAAGLGEKLFF.

This clone was picked up one time. The chain recombines TRBV19 with TRBJ1-6, with D possibly matching TRBD1 (5 bases). This CDR3 is 16 amino acids long. V was clipped by 7 bases and J by 9 bases, with 22 bases between them. From germline, CDR1 is LNHDA and CDR2 SQIVND (reference sequence). The CDR3 here is CASTVQGDPAGSPLHF. The CDR3 coding sequence is TGTGCCAGTACAGTCCAGGGAGATCCCGCGGGTTCACCCCTCCACTTT.

This clone was picked up a small number of times. The chain recombines TRBV5-1 with TRBJ1-3, with D possibly matching TRBD1 (6 bases). CDR1 is SGHRS and CDR2 is YFSETQ in the germline V gene. The CDR3 runs 15 residues. Trimming stripped 0 bases from V and 2 bases from J, with 9 bases between. CDR3 sequence: CASSLDPGAGNTIYF. For the CDR3, the DNA is TGCGCCAGCAGCTTGGATCCAGGGGCTGGAAACACCATATATTTT.

The chain joins TRBV6-5 to TRBJ1-1; D might be TRBD1 (6 bases). Germline V gives CDR1 MNHEY, CDR2 SVGAGI. Between the trimmed V and J ends, which lost 3 bases and 7 bases, there was a span of 15 bases. This CDR3 region has 14 residues. The CDR3 DNA sequence: TGTGCCAGCAGTTATATAGGGGGGGGGAGTGAAGCTTTCTTT. The encoded protein is CASSYIGGGSEAFF.

The chain employs TRBV7-2 and TRBJ1-6, with 7 bases aligning to TRBD1. V shed 5 bases, J shed 9 bases, and the junction held 10 bases outside the gene matches. Germline V lookup: CDR1 SGHTA, CDR2 FQGNSA. CDR3 length: 15 residues. CDR3 sequence (DNA): TGTGCCAGCAGCCTCAGACAGGGTGTGGTTTCACCCCTCCACTTT. This gives the protein CASSLRQGVVSPLHF. The full variable domain, with the rest looked up from reference TRBV7-2 and TRBJ1-6, is GAGVSQSPSNKVTEKGKDVELRCDPISGHTALYWYRQSLGQGLEFLIYFQGNSAPDKSGLPSDRFSAERTGGSVSTLTIQRTQQEDSAVYLCASSLRQGVVSPLHFGNGTRLTVT.

The rearrangement links TRBV12-3 or TRBV12-4 to TRBJ1-1; D not certain. There are 13 residues in the CDR3. Trimming took 1 base from V and 7 from J, leaving 10 bases between them. This CDR3 is CASSLGLISEAFF. For the CDR3, the DNA is TGTGCCAGCAGTTTAGGATTAATTAGTGAAGCTTTCTTT.